A selection of T cell receptor beta chains follows, all from one sample in a study of shared clonotypes between healthy human individuals. TCRdb's table, derived via immunoSEQ multiplex PCR, lists solely in-frame clones and lacks some. Seen here are 190,000 or so clones, approximately 61% observed once, and the top ten hold more than 9%. Specimen: memory CD4+ T cells sorted from blood. The receptors were gathered from a man aged 25-45 years in good health. CDR3s include the opening cysteine and the closing phenylalanine or tryptophan. Each record gives: clone size, V gene, J gene, D gene, CDR3 protein, CDR3 DNA. A D gene is named only where the DNA matches it firmly. Expanded clones get a size class; other rows say once, few or many, or leave the size out.

size: NA
V: TRBV7-8
J: TRBJ2-1
D: NA
CDR3: CASSLVSQAEQFF
DNA: TGTGCCAGCAGCTTAGTTTCCCAGGCTGAGCAGTTCTTC

size: NA
V: TRBV5-6
J: TRBJ1-5
D: NA
CDR3: CASSLGGLWDQPQHF
DNA: TGTGCCAGCAGCTTGGGGGGGCTCTGGGATCAGCCCCAGCATTTT

size: NA
V: TRBV7-8
J: TRBJ2-1
D: TRBD2
CDR3: CASSTGLAVYNEQFF
DNA: TGTGCCAGCAGCACGGGACTAGCGGTCTACAATGAGCAGTTCTTC

size: NA
V: TRBV7-8
J: TRBJ2-5
D: NA
CDR3: CASSPRAGRDRQETQYF
DNA: TGTGCCAGCAGCCCTCGTGCGGGCAGGGACCGACAAGAGACCCAGTACTTC

size: NA
V: TRBV11-3
J: TRBJ2-1
D: TRBD2
CDR3: CASRNLAGNNEQFF
DNA: TGTGCCAGCAGGAACCTAGCGGGGAACAATGAGCAGTTCTTC

size: NA
V: TRBV6-1
J: TRBJ2-7
D: TRBD1
CDR3: CASSSGQSYEQYF
DNA: TGTGCCAGCAGTTCGGGACAGAGTTACGAGCAGTACTTC

size: few
V: TRBV15
J: TRBJ2-1
D: NA
CDR3: CATSPPLGNEQFF
DNA: TGTGCCACCAGCCCCCCACTAGGAAATGAGCAGTTCTTC

size: NA
V: TRBV18
J: TRBJ1-5
D: TRBD1
CDR3: CASSPGQGGSNQPQHF
DNA: TGTGCCAGCTCACCCGGACAGGGGGGTAGCAATCAGCCCCAGCATTTT

size: few
V: TRBV30
J: TRBJ1-1
D: NA
CDR3: CAWSQQAVAEAFF
DNA: TGTGCCTGGAGTCAACAGGCCGTCGCTGAAGCTTTCTTT

size: NA
V: TRBV5-3
J: TRBJ2-1
D: NA
CDR3: CASSRQEGIEQFF
DNA: TGTGCCAGCAGCAGACAGGAGGGAATTGAGCAGTTCTTC

size: NA
V: TRBV27
J: TRBJ2-7
D: NA
CDR3: CASSLLTRNEQYF
DNA: TGTGCCAGCAGTTTACTTACCCGGAACGAGCAGTACTTC

size: few
V: TRBV29-1
J: TRBJ1-3
D: NA
CDR3: CSVGLGHSGNTIYF
DNA: TGCAGCGTTGGGTTGGGCCACTCTGGAAACACCATATATTTT

size: NA
V: TRBV7-2
J: TRBJ2-1
D: NA
CDR3: CASSASPADNNEQFF
DNA: TGTGCCAGCAGCGCAAGTCCAGCGGATAACAATGAGCAGTTCTTC

size: few
V: TRBV28
J: TRBJ1-2
D: NA
CDR3: CASSLSGSGRGGGYTF
DNA: TGTGCCAGCAGTTTAAGTGGTTCTGGCAGGGGAGGAGGCTACACCTTC

size: few
V: TRBV11-2
J: TRBJ2-3
D: TRBD2
CDR3: CASGPGGTQYF
DNA: TGTGCCAGCGGACCCGGGGGGACGCAGTATTTT

size: NA
V: TRBV10-3
J: TRBJ2-7
D: NA
CDR3: CAISDDTGGSEQYF
DNA: TGTGCCATCAGTGATGACACCGGAGGTAGCGAGCAGTACTTC

size: NA
V: TRBV2
J: TRBJ2-5
D: NA
CDR3: CASSGRRGQETQYF
DNA: TGTGCCAGCAGCGGTCGGCGGGGCCAAGAGACCCAGTACTTC

size: NA
V: TRBV18
J: TRBJ2-2
D: TRBD1
CDR3: CASSPQGASGELFF
DNA: TGTGCCAGCTCACCACAGGGGGCGTCCGGGGAGCTGTTTTTT

size: NA
V: TRBV7-9
J: TRBJ2-7
D: TRBD1
CDR3: CASRRDRGYEQYF
DNA: TGTGCCAGCAGAAGGGACAGAGGCTACGAGCAGTACTTC

size: NA
V: TRBV6-4
J: TRBJ2-7
D: NA
CDR3: CASSQEISYEQYF
DNA: TGTGCCAGCAGTCAAGAGATCTCCTACGAGCAGTACTTC

size: many
V: TRBV27
J: TRBJ2-5
D: NA
CDR3: CASSFFGAGEETQYF
DNA: TGTGCCAGCAGTTTTTTTGGGGCAGGGGAAGAGACCCAGTACTTC

size: NA
V: TRBV29-1
J: TRBJ2-1
D: TRBD1
CDR3: CSASPGTGGTEQFF
DNA: TGCAGCGCCTCCCCGGGGACAGGGGGGACTGAGCAGTTCTTC

size: few
V: TRBV10-3
J: TRBJ2-3
D: NA
CDR3: CATTREGGTDTQYF
DNA: TGTGCCACGACTAGGGAGGGGGGGACAGATACGCAGTATTTT

size: NA
V: TRBV4-3
J: TRBJ2-7
D: NA
CDR3: CASSQDPTSTEQYF
DNA: TGCGCCAGCAGCCAAGACCCAACCTCGACCGAGCAGTACTTC

size: many
V: TRBV7-2
J: TRBJ2-1
D: NA
CDR3: CASSLGQNNEQFF
DNA: TGTGCCAGCAGCTTAGGCCAGAACAATGAGCAGTTCTTC

size: NA
V: TRBV7-8
J: TRBJ2-2
D: NA
CDR3: CASSLSGTGELFF
DNA: TGTGCCAGCAGTTTATCGGGGACCGGGGAGCTGTTTTTT

size: NA
V: TRBV5-5
J: TRBJ2-5
D: TRBD1
CDR3: CASVGRQGEETQYF
DNA: TGTGCCAGCGTCGGACGACAGGGGGAAGAGACCCAGTACTTC

size: few
V: TRBV7-6
J: TRBJ2-2
D: TRBD1
CDR3: CASSQGQGVTGELFF
DNA: TGTGCCAGCAGCCAGGGACAGGGGGTGACCGGGGAGCTGTTTTTT

size: NA
V: TRBV5-6
J: TRBJ2-3
D: TRBD2
CDR3: CASSLAAGDTDTQYF
DNA: TGTGCCAGCAGCTTGGCAGCGGGAGACACAGATACGCAGTATTTT

size: many
V: TRBV7-7
J: TRBJ2-3
D: TRBD2
CDR3: CASSPHGRASDTQYF
DNA: TGTGCCAGCAGCCCTCACGGGAGGGCATCAGATACGCAGTATTTT

size: few
V: TRBV27
J: TRBJ2-1
D: TRBD2
CDR3: CASSSPSSGSYNEQFF
DNA: TGTGCCAGCAGTTCACCCTCTAGCGGGTCCTACAATGAGCAGTTCTTC

size: NA
V: TRBV2
J: TRBJ1-2
D: NA
CDR3: CASSEALQTYGYTF
DNA: TGTGCCAGCAGTGAAGCGCTTCAAACTTATGGCTACACCTTC

size: NA
V: TRBV28
J: TRBJ2-3
D: NA
CDR3: CASSISTTVVGLDTQYF
DNA: TGTGCCAGCAGTATCTCCACGACAGTGGTCGGATTAGATACGCAGTATTTT

size: few
V: TRBV27
J: TRBJ1-1
D: NA
CDR3: CASSAWVNTEAFF
DNA: TGTGCCAGCAGCGCATGGGTGAACACTGAAGCTTTCTTT

size: few
V: TRBV7-2
J: TRBJ2-7
D: TRBD1
CDR3: CASSVAAGQAYEQYF
DNA: TGTGCCAGCAGCGTCGCGGCCGGACAGGCCTACGAGCAGTACTTC

size: NA
V: TRBV27
J: TRBJ2-5
D: NA
CDR3: CASSLLAAGEETQYF
DNA: TGTGCCAGCAGTCTGCTAGCGGCAGGGGAAGAGACCCAGTACTTC

size: many
V: TRBV7-7
J: TRBJ2-2
D: NA
CDR3: CASSHGTGELFF
DNA: TGTGCTAGCAGCCATGGCACCGGGGAGCTGTTTTTT

size: NA
V: TRBV5-4
J: TRBJ2-1
D: TRBD1
CDR3: CASSLAAGGGNEQFF
DNA: TGTGCCAGCAGCTTGGCGGCAGGGGGCGGGAATGAGCAGTTCTTC

size: few
V: TRBV4-1
J: TRBJ2-7
D: TRBD2
CDR3: CASSQPTSGRNEQYF
DNA: TGCGCCAGCAGCCAACCGACTAGCGGGAGGAACGAGCAGTACTTC

size: NA
V: TRBV7-2
J: TRBJ2-7
D: TRBD2
CDR3: CASSLRASGSYEQYF
DNA: TGTGCCAGCAGCTTACGAGCTAGCGGGAGCTACGAGCAGTACTTC

size: NA
V: TRBV5-4
J: TRBJ2-1
D: NA
CDR3: CASSLEQGSNEQFF
DNA: TGTGCCAGCAGCTTGGAGCAGGGTTCCAATGAGCAGTTCTTC

size: NA
V: TRBV2
J: TRBJ2-7
D: NA
CDR3: CASSEFSAAYEQYF
DNA: TGTGCCAGCAGTGAATTTAGCGCTGCCTACGAGCAGTACTTC

size: many
V: TRBV7-9
J: TRBJ2-1
D: NA
CDR3: CASQGMSGFLNEQFF
DNA: TGTGCCAGCCAAGGAATGAGCGGGTTCCTCAATGAGCAGTTCTTC

size: NA
V: TRBV11-2
J: TRBJ2-5
D: TRBD2
CDR3: CASSPSRLAGGETQYF
DNA: TGTGCCAGCAGCCCTAGCAGACTAGCGGGAGGAGAGACCCAGTACTTC

size: many
V: TRBV6-1
J: TRBJ2-3
D: TRBD2
CDR3: CASRLGREGTDTQYF
DNA: TGTGCCAGCAGGCTCGGGCGGGAGGGCACAGATACGCAGTATTTT

size: NA
V: TRBV2
J: TRBJ2-6
D: NA
CDR3: CASRELQGSGANVLTF
DNA: TGTGCCAGCAGGGAACTACAGGGCTCTGGGGCCAACGTCCTGACTTTC

size: NA
V: TRBV5-3
J: TRBJ2-7
D: NA
CDR3: CARSFGQGGTFVPDYEQYF
DNA: TGTGCCAGAAGCTTTGGTCAGGGTGGTACATTCGTCCCCGACTACGAGCAGTACTTC

size: NA
V: TRBV9
J: TRBJ2-1
D: TRBD2
CDR3: CASSALAGVYNEQFF
DNA: TGTGCCAGCAGCGCCCTAGCGGGAGTCTACAATGAGCAGTTCTTC

size: NA
V: TRBV13
J: TRBJ2-7
D: TRBD1
CDR3: CASSPGQISYEQYF
DNA: TGTGCCAGCAGCCCGGGACAGATCTCCTACGAGCAGTACTTC

size: many
V: TRBV5-4
J: TRBJ1-1
D: TRBD1
CDR3: CASSWGQGDTEAFF
DNA: TGTGCCAGCAGCTGGGGACAGGGTGACACTGAAGCTTTCTTT

size: NA
V: TRBV19
J: TRBJ2-3
D: NA
CDR3: CAGGGTQYF
DNA: TGTGCCGGTGGGGGTACGCAGTATTTT

size: NA
V: TRBV28
J: TRBJ1-1
D: NA
CDR3: CASSTGTLGAFF
DNA: TGTGCCAGCAGTACCGGGACACTGGGAGCTTTCTTT

size: NA
V: TRBV11-2
J: TRBJ2-7
D: TRBD1
CDR3: CASSLGDSSYEQYF
DNA: TGTGCCAGCAGCTTAGGGGACAGCTCCTACGAGCAGTACTTC

size: few
V: TRBV5-5
J: TRBJ2-1
D: TRBD2
CDR3: CASSLGTSGSNEQFF
DNA: TGTGCCAGCAGCTTGGGGACTAGCGGGAGCAATGAGCAGTTCTTC

size: NA
V: TRBV11-2
J: TRBJ1-2
D: NA
CDR3: CASSFSQRAPSYTF
DNA: TGTGCCAGCAGCTTTTCACAGAGGGCTCCGAGCTACACCTTC